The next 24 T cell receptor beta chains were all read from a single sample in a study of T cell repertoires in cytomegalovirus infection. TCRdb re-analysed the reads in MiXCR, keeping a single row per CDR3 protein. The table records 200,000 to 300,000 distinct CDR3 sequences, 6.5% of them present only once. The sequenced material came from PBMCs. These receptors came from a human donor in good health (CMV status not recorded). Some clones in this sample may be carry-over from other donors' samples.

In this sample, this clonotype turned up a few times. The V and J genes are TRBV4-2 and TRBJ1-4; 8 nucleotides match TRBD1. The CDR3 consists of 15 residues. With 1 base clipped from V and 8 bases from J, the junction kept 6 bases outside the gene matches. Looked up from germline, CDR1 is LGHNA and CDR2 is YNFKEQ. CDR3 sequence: CASSQAQGAGEKLFF. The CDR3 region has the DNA TGTGCCAGCAGCCAAGCCCAGGGGGCGGGAGAAAAACTGTTTTTT.

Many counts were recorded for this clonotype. CDR3 coding DNA: TGTGCCAGCAGCCAAGACATACCCCCGGATACGCAGTATTTT. Protein: CASSQDIPPDTQYF. The chain combines TRBV14 with TRBJ2-3; no clear D gene. Germline V gene lookup returns CDR1 SGHDN and CDR2 FVKESK. This CDR3 comprises 14 residues. The V end lost 0 bases, the J end lost 6 bases, and 10 bases lay between the germline ends.

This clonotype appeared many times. This CDR3 reads CASSQDFHRGLDNEQFF. CDR3 nucleotide sequence: TGTGCCAGCAGCCAAGATTTTCACCGAGGACTAGACAATGAGCAGTTCTTC. The V and J genes are TRBV14 and TRBJ2-1, with 7 bases fitting TRBD2. V lost 0 bases, J lost 5 bases, and 10 bases stayed unmatched. Per the germline V gene, CDR1 is SGHDN and CDR2 is FVKESK. CDR3 length: 17 amino acids.

CDR3 sequence (DNA): TGTGCCTGGAGTCCCCGGGATGGACACTCCCAGCATTTT. The encoded protein is CAWSPRDGHSQHF. The chain has TRBV30 and TRBJ1-5; D may be TRBD1 (5 bases). CDR1 and CDR2 (germline): GTSNPN, SVGIG (reference sequence). V gave up 2 bases and J gave up 11 bases, with 16 bases separating them. This CDR3 spans 13 amino acids.

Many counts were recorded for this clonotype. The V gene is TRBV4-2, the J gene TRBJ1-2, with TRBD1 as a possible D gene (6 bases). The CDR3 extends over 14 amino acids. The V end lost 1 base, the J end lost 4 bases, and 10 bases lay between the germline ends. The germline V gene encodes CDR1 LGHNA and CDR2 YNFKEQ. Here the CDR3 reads CASSQAGAGYGYTF. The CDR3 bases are TGTGCCAGCAGCCAAGCAGGGGCGGGCTATGGCTACACCTTC.

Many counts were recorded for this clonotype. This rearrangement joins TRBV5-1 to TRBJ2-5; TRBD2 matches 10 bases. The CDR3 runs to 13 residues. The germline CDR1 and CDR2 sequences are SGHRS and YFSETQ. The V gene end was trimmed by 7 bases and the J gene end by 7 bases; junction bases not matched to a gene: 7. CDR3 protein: CASALAGLGTQYF. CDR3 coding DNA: TGCGCCAGCGCACTAGCGGGGCTCGGGACCCAGTACTTC.

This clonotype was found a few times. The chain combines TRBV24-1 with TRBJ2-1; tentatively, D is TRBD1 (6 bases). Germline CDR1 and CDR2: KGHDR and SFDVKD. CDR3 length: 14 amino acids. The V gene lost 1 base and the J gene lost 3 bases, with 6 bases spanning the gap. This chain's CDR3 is CATSDLGGYNEQFF. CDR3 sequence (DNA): TGTGCCACCAGTGATTTAGGGGGCTACAATGAGCAGTTCTTC.

The CDR3: CSVEDRAGGKLFF. DNA for the CDR3: TGCAGCGTTGAGGACAGGGCCGGGGGAAAACTGTTTTTT. The chain joins TRBV29-1 to TRBJ1-4, with 8 bases matching TRBD1. The CDR3 consists of 13 residues. Germline V gene lookup returns CDR1 SQVTM and CDR2 ANQGSEA. Unmatched junction bases numbered 7, after V lost 3 bases and J lost 10 bases.

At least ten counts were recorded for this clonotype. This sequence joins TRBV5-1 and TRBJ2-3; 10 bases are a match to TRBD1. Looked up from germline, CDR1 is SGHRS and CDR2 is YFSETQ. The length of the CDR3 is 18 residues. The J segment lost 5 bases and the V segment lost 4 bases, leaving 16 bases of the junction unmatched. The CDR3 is CASSPAVLGTGERDTQYF. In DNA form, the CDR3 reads TGCGCCAGCAGCCCCGCTGTGCTGGGGACAGGGGAGAGAGATACGCAGTATTTT.

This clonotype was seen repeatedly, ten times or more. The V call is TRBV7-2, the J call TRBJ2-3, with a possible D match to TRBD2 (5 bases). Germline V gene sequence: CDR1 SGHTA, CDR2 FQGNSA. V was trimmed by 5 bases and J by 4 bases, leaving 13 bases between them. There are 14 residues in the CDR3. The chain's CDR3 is CASSPAGGPDTQYF. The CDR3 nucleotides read TGTGCCAGCAGCCCGGCGGGTGGACCAGATACGCAGTATTTT.

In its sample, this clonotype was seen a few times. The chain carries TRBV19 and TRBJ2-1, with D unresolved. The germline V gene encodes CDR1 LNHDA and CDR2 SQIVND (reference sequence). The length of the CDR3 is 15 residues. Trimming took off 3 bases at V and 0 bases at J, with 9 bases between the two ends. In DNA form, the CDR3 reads TGTGCCAGTAGTATGGTAGAGAGCTCCTACAATGAGCAGTTCTTC. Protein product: CASSMVESSYNEQFF.

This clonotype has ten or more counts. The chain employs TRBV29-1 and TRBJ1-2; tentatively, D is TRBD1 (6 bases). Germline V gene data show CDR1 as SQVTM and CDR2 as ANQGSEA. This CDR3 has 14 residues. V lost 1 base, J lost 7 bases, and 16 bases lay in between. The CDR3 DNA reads TGCAGCGTTGAAGGCCCGGGGGCGCGCAGTGGCTACACCTTC. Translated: CSVEGPGARSGYTF.

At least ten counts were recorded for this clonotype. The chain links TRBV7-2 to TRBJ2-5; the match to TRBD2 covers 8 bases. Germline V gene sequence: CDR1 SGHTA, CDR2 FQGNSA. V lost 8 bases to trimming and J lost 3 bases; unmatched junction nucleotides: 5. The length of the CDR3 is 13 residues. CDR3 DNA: TGTGCCAGCGCGCGGGGGGATGAAGAGACCCAGTACTTC. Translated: CASARGDEETQYF.

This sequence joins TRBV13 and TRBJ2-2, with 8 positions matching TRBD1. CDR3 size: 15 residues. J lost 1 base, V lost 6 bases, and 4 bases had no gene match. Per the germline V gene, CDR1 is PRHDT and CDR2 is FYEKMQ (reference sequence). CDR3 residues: CASRGQAVNTGELFF. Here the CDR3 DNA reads TGTGCCAGCAGGGGACAGGCAGTGAACACCGGGGAGCTGTTTTTT.

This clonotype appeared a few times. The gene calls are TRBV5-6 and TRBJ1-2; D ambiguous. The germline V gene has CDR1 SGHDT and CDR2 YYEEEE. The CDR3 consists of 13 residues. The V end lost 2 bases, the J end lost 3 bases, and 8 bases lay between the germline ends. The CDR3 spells CASSFGQHYGYTF. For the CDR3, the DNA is TGTGCCAGCAGCTTCGGCCAGCACTATGGCTACACCTTC.

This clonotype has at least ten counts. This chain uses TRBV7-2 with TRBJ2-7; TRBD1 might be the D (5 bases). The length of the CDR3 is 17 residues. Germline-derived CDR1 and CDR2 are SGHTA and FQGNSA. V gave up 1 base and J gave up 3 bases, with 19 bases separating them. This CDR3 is CASSLGVGRQKSYEQYF. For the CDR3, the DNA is TGTGCCAGCAGCTTAGGTGTGGGGCGGCAAAAAAGCTACGAGCAGTACTTC.

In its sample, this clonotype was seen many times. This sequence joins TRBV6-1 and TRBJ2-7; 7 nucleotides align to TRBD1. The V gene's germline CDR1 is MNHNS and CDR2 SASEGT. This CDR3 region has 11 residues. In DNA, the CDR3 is TGTGGGACAGGTCTGGCCTACGAGCAGTACTTC. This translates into CGTGLAYEQYF.

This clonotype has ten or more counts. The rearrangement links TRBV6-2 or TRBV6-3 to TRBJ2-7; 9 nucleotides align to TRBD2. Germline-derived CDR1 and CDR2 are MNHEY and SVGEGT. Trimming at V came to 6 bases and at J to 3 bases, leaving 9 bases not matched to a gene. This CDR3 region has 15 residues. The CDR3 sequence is CASRNEASGIYEQYF. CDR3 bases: TGTGCCAGCAGGAACGAGGCTAGCGGGATCTACGAGCAGTACTTC.

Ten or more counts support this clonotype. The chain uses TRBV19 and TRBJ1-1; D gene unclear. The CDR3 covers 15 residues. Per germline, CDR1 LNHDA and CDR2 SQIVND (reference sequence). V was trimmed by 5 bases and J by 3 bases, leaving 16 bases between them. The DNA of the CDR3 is TGTGCCAGTAGTCCTTTGACAAGGACTGACACTGAAGCTTTCTTT. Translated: CASSPLTRTDTEAFF.

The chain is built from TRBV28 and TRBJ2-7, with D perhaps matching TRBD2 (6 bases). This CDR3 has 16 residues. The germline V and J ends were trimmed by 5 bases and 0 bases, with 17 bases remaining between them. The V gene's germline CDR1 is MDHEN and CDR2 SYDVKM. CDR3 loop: CASSPPGDGGSYEQYF. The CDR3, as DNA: TGTGCCAGCAGTCCCCCGGGGGACGGGGGCTCCTACGAGCAGTACTTC.

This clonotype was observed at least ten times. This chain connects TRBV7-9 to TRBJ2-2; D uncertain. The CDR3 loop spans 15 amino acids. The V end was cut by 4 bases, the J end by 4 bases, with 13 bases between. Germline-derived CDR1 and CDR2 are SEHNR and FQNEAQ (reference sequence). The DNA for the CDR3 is TGTGCCAGCAGCTCCACCCGACGTGGCACCGGGGAGCTGTTTTTT. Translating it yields CASSSTRRGTGELFF.

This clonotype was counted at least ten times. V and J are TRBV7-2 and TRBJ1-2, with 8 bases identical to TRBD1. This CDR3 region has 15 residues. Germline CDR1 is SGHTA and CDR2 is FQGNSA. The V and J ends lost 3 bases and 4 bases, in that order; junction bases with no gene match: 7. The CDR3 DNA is TGTGCCAGCAGCTTTTCGACAGGGGTGGGCTATGGCTACACCTTC. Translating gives CASSFSTGVGYGYTF.

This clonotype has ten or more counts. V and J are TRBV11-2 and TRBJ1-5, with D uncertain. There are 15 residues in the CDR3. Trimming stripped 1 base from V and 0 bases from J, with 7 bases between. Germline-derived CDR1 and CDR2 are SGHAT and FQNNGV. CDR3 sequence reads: CASSLGDNSNQPQHF. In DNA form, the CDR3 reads TGTGCCAGCAGCTTAGGGGATAATAGCAATCAGCCCCAGCATTTT.

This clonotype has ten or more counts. The CDR3 sequence: CASSWVTTDTQYF. The CDR3 DNA follows: TGTGCCAGCAGCTGGGTTACCACAGATACGCAGTATTTT. The J gene is TRBJ2-3, the V gene TRBV11-2; D not certain. The V end lost 4 bases, the J end lost 2 bases, and 7 bases lay between the germline ends. The germline CDR1 and CDR2 sequences are SGHAT and FQNNGV. The CDR3 contains 13 residues. Filled out from reference TRBV11-2 and TRBJ2-3, the complete variable domain reads EAGVAQSPRYKIIEKRQSVAFWCNPISGHATLYWYQQILGQGPKLLIQFQNNGVVDDSQLPKDRFSAERLKGVDSTLKIQPAKLEDSAVYLCASSWVTTDTQYFGPGTRLTVL.